What follows are 10 T cell receptor beta chains derived from one specimen sequenced in a study of T cell responses to AZD1222 COVID-19 vaccine. Measured with immunoSEQ multiplex PCR; TCRdb has only the in-frame clones, and not every one. The sample shows 250,000 to 300,000 clones, approximately 94% of them seen only once. The source was peripheral blood, collected 28 days after the second AZD1222 dose. The receptor source for this set is an adult who received the AZD1222 COVID-19 vaccine.

The chain has TRBV3-1 (or the pseudogene TRBV3-2) and TRBJ2-7, with D perhaps TRBD2 (6 bases). Trimming took 4 bases from V and 7 from J, leaving 17 bases between them. Germline V CDR1 and CDR2: LGHDT, YNNKEL (reference sequence). This CDR3 region has 14 residues. The CDR3 spells CASSLLRDGGEQYF. CDR3 in DNA: TGTGCCAGCAGCCTTCTCCGGGACGGAGGGGAGCAGTACTTC.

The J gene is TRBJ2-5, the V gene TRBV28; 8 bases line up with TRBD2. In germline, CDR1 is MDHEN, CDR2 SYDVKM. CDR3 length: 14 amino acids. Trimming at V came to 4 bases and at J to 7 bases, leaving 8 bases not matched to a gene. CDR3: CASSWSGRGGTQYF. The DNA of the CDR3 is TGTGCCAGCAGTTGGAGCGGGAGAGGTGGGACCCAGTACTTC.

Points on this clone: The junction shows a germline mismatch at one end, possibly a read error. The J gene is TRBJ1-1, the V gene TRBV18, with D uncertain. The CDR3 loop spans 12 amino acids. The germline V gene encodes CDR1 KGHSH and CDR2 LQKENI. The CDR3 DNA is TGTGTCAGCTCACCCACCCTGAATGAAGCTTTCTTT. Translating it yields CVSSPTLNEAFF.

V is TRBV7-2 and J is TRBJ2-5, with 7 bases lining up with TRBD2. V lost 5 bases and J lost 5; bases outside the gene matches: 8. In germline, CDR1 is SGHTA, CDR2 FQGNSA. CDR3 length: 14 residues. The CDR3 protein is CASSTGWRGETQYF. CDR3 bases: TGTGCCAGCAGCACCGGGTGGCGGGGGGAGACCCAGTACTTC.

The chain employs TRBV12-3 or TRBV12-4 and TRBJ1-1; possibly TRBD1 for D (5 bases). This CDR3 contains 12 residues. Trimming left V 7 bases short and J 10 bases short, with 16 bases between. CDR3 sequence reads: CASTRGLGAAFF. The CDR3 nucleotides read TGTGCCAGCACGAGGGGCCTGGGTGCAGCTTTCTTT.

This rearrangement joins TRBV5-5 to TRBJ2-3; D remains ambiguous. Trimming shortened V by 1 base and J by 6 bases, and 21 bases separated the two germline ends. The CDR3 loop spans 17 amino acids. CDR1 is SGHKS and CDR2 is YYEKEE in the germline V gene (reference sequence). For the CDR3, the DNA is TGTGCCAGCAGCTTGAAAGAGACACCCGGTTTAAGGGATACGCAGTATTTT. Translating it yields CASSLKETPGLRDTQYF.

CDR3 loop: CARSTGGEKLFF. For the CDR3, the DNA is TGTGCCAGATCGACAGGAGGAGAAAAACTGTTTTTT. This chain joins TRBV2 and TRBJ1-4; D might be TRBD1 (6 bases). Trimming took off 9 bases at V and 8 bases at J, with 13 bases between the two ends. The CDR3 length is 12 residues. Germline loops: CDR1 SNHLY, CDR2 FYNNEI.

A few counts support this clone. V is TRBV27 and J is TRBJ1-6; D unresolved. The CDR3 spans 15 residues. Deletions cut 2 bases from V and 6 bases from J, with 11 bases between. CDR1 is MNHEY and CDR2 is SMNVEV in the germline V gene (reference sequence). This CDR3 reads CASSLNRVVNSPLHF. In DNA, the CDR3 is TGTGCCAGCAGTTTAAATAGGGTTGTTAATTCACCCCTCCACTTT.

This chain joins TRBV19 and TRBJ2-1; D is undetermined. V lost 2 bases, J lost 5 bases, and 7 bases lay in between. Germline loops: CDR1 LNHDA, CDR2 SQIVND (reference sequence). The length of the CDR3 is 13 residues. Here the CDR3 DNA reads TGTGCCAGTAGTATAAATACAGACAATGAGCAGTTCTTC. Its protein product is CASSINTDNEQFF.

Of note for this clone: The sample contains more than one DNA sequence encoding this CDR3. The chain recombines TRBV7-9 with TRBJ2-5; no reliable D call. V was cut by 5 bases and J by 5 bases, with 6 bases left in between. Germline lookup yields CDR1 SEHNR and CDR2 FQNEAQ (reference sequence). The CDR3 is 11 amino acids. CDR3 bases: TGTGCCAGCAGCCCCAGGGAGACCCAGTACTTC. This translates into CASSPRETQYF.